This entry describes one T cell receptor beta chain. The antigen is unknown. TCRdb's table, derived via immunoSEQ multiplex PCR, lists solely in-frame clones and lacks some. The sample records tens of thousands of clones, nearly 95% being singletons. This record comes from a study of human thymus T cells. Whole-study findings and limits: Repertoires from thymus and blood appeared to show biased V and J gene usage.

Trimming took off 5 bases at V and 0 bases at J, with 7 bases between the two ends. This CDR3 has 13 amino acids. Germline lookup yields CDR1 SGHTA and CDR2 FQGNSA. Infants, healthy and Finnish, who were having corrective surgery for congenital heart defects served as donors. All available leukocytes, rather than a set cell count, yielded the blood DNA. The J gene is TRBJ1-1, the V gene TRBV7-2; no reliable D call. The origin of this receptor is a boy less than two years old with a congenital heart defect but otherwise immunologically healthy. Source material: blood. Here the CDR3 reads CASSPHMNTEAFF. CDR3 DNA: TGTGCCAGCAGCCCCCACATGAACACTGAAGCTTTCTTT.